These 13 T cell receptor beta chains share one sample of origin, sequenced in a study of blood T cell repertoires in COVID-19. Data came from immunoSEQ multiplex PCR; TCRdb stores just in-frame clones and leaves some out. The sample consists of fewer than 350,000 clones, 70% to 90% of them appearing once. Input material: peripheral blood. The receptors shown here come from a man aged 18-30 years with active or convalescent COVID-19.

In this sample, this clone turned up once. V usage is TRBV12-3 or TRBV12-4 and J usage is TRBJ2-1, with 8 bases identical to TRBD2. The J segment lost 10 bases and the V segment lost 3 bases, leaving 5 bases of the junction unmatched. This CDR3 spans 13 amino acids. The CDR3 DNA reads as TGTGCCAGCAGTTTTAAGGCGGGGGGCGAGCAGTTCTTC. It codes for CASSFKAGGEQFF.

This chain connects TRBV10-1 to TRBJ2-7, with 7 bases that match TRBD1. The V gene's germline CDR1 is WNHNN and CDR2 SYGVQD (reference sequence). V shed 1 base, J shed 6 bases, and the junction held 15 bases outside the gene matches. The CDR3 extends over 17 amino acids. The CDR3 sequence is CASSEYTPGTERGEQYF. CDR3 in DNA: TGCGCCAGCAGTGAGTATACCCCCGGGACAGAAAGGGGCGAGCAGTACTTC.

The genes are TRBV2 and TRBJ1-1, with a possible D match to TRBD1 (5 bases). V was trimmed by 3 bases and J by 8 bases, leaving 7 bases between them. CDR3 length: 11 amino acids. Germline CDR1 reads SNHLY; CDR2 reads FYNNEI. In DNA, the CDR3 is TGTGCCAGCAGTGACCCAGGGGAAGCTTTCTTT. Translation: CASSDPGEAFF.

The chain links TRBV5-5 to TRBJ2-4; 8 bases agree with TRBD1. This CDR3 spans 16 amino acids. Trimming took 3 bases from V and 6 from J; bases not matched to a gene: 11. CDR1 and CDR2 (germline): SGHKS, YYEKEE (reference sequence). CDR3 nucleotides: TGTGCCAGCAGCTCAGTGACAGGGGACGGGGTAAACATTCAGTACTTC. Amino acids: CASSSVTGDGVNIQYF.

The chain has TRBV6-5 and TRBJ1-2, with D possibly TRBD1 on 5 matching bases. This CDR3 has 16 amino acids. V shed 4 bases and J shed 5 bases, with 20 bases lying between them. Per germline, CDR1 MNHEY and CDR2 SVGAGI. CDR3 amino acids: CASSLKGPTLRYGYTF. The CDR3 DNA follows: TGTGCCAGCAGTTTAAAGGGGCCCACCCTGAGGTATGGCTACACCTTC.

The chain recombines TRBV11-2 with TRBJ1-2; D unclear. Trimming shortened V by 2 bases and J by 4 bases, and 8 bases separated the two germline ends. The CDR3 has 13 amino acids. The germline gives CDR1 SGHAT, CDR2 FQNNGV. CDR3: CASSLSQLYGYTF. CDR3 nucleotide sequence: TGTGCCAGCAGCTTATCACAGCTCTATGGCTACACCTTC.

The J gene is TRBJ1-5, the V gene TRBV6-6; D is unresolved. Germline V CDR1 and CDR2: MNHNY, SVGAGI (reference sequence). V was clipped by 7 bases and J by 3 bases, with 7 bases between them. The CDR3 loop spans 12 amino acids. CDR3 sequence: CASTDTNQPQHF. The CDR3 DNA is TGTGCCAGCACTGACACCAATCAGCCCCAGCATTTT.

The J gene is TRBJ2-7, the V gene TRBV15; 10 nucleotides agree with TRBD1. The CDR3 extends over 14 amino acids. Germline V CDR1 and CDR2: LNHNV, YYDKDF (reference sequence). V lost 8 bases, J lost 7 bases, and 11 bases stayed unmatched. CDR3 protein: CATGRGQGLKEQYF. The CDR3, as DNA: TGTGCCACCGGCCGGGGACAGGGGCTTAAGGAGCAGTACTTC.

This clone has a single count. CDR3 nucleotides: TGTGCCAGCAGCAACTACAGGGACTCCTACGAGCAGTACTTC. Its translation: CASSNYRDSYEQYF. The genes are TRBV14 and TRBJ2-7, with D possibly TRBD1 on 6 matching bases. The CDR3 runs to 14 residues. V lost 5 bases and J 0 bases, leaving 11 bases between the germline ends. Germline V lookup: CDR1 SGHDN, CDR2 FVKESK.

This CDR3 reads CAISDPRGAETQYF. The CDR3 DNA sequence: TGTGCCATCAGTGACCCGCGGGGGGCGGAGACCCAGTACTTC. The rearrangement joins TRBV10-3 to TRBJ2-5; 8 nucleotides line up with TRBD2. J gave up 5 bases and V 3 bases, and 5 bases lay outside the gene matches. The CDR3 is 14 amino acids. The germline V gene encodes CDR1 ENHRY and CDR2 SYGVKD.

The gene calls are TRBV6-5 and TRBJ1-6, with 9 bases that match TRBD1. The CDR3 has 15 residues. The germline V gene has CDR1 MNHEY and CDR2 SVGAGI. V shed 2 bases, J shed 9 bases, and the junction held 5 bases outside the gene matches. The CDR3 coding sequence is TGTGCCAGCAGTTACGAGGCACAGGGGGCTTCACCCCTCCACTTT. Its translation: CASSYEAQGASPLHF.

The rearrangement links TRBV15 to TRBJ2-2; 7 nucleotides match TRBD2. V shed 0 bases, J shed 7 bases, and the junction held 5 bases outside the gene matches. This CDR3 contains 15 residues. Germline V lookup: CDR1 LNHNV, CDR2 YYDKDF (reference sequence). The CDR3 here is CATSRDGRGGGELFF. CDR3 DNA sequence: TGTGCCACCAGCAGAGATGGGAGGGGTGGCGGGGAGCTGTTTTTT.

The rearrangement uses TRBV29-1 and TRBJ1-2; possible D gene TRBD1, 5 bases. V was trimmed by 5 bases and J by 4 bases, leaving 23 bases between them. The CDR3 sequence is 16 residues long. Germline V CDR1 and CDR2: SQVTM, ANQGSEA. CDR3 region: CSVPNLIAGNSYGYTF. Written as DNA, the CDR3 is TGCAGCGTTCCCAACCTCATCGCAGGGAACAGCTATGGCTACACCTTC.